This T cell receptor beta chain came from a study of Ad26.COV2.S vaccination and SARS-CoV-2 variants. Study-level results: Spike-specific TCR breadth was greater after Ad26.COV2.S than placebo.

This clone came up once. Its cognate antigen is unknown. Sample treatment: some 19 received Ad26.COV2.S at low or high dose, single or two shots; roughly five received placebo; per-sample allocation not given. Sampling occurred on day 63 after the first vaccine or placebo injection. The repertoire was sequenced with immunoSEQ multiplex PCR; TCRdb's copy has only in-frame clones and lacks some. This table has a few hundred thousand clones, roughly 85% appearing once. The receptor's source is a person between 18 and 65 years old who received the Ad26.COV2.S COVID-19 vaccine or a placebo. The material sequenced was peripheral blood, taken in a trial of Ad26.COV2.S vaccine versus placebo.

The CDR3 is CASSPSRESGYGYTF. CDR3 nucleotides: TGTGCCAGCTCACCAAGCAGGGAGTCGGGCTATGGCTACACCTTC. V usage is TRBV18 and J usage is TRBJ1-2, with a tentative D call TRBD1 (5 bases). V was clipped by 2 bases and J by 4 bases, with 14 bases between them. The CDR3 has 15 amino acids. Germline CDR1 and CDR2: KGHSH and LQKENI.